This T cell receptor beta chain was observed in a study of human versus mouse CDR3 diversity and MHC coevolution. Regarding this clone: The antigen is undetermined.

Germline-derived CDR1 and CDR2 are LGHNA and YNFKEQ. The V end lost 3 bases, the J end lost 1 base, and 10 bases lay between the germline ends. This CDR3 contains 15 residues. TCRdb keeps only in-frame clones here, not all; method: immunoSEQ multiplex PCR. The sample consists of some 82,000 clones, around 93% of them appearing once. Study results and caveats: Clonal inequality was lowest in two of the three human donors. Human T cells underwent selection on about six different MHC II alleles. On average, humans showed more CDR3 deletions and insertions than mice.

Naive CD4 T cells, CD45RO-negative and CD62L-positive, were flow-sorted from PBMCs. What was sequenced was naive CD4+ T cells from blood. Stated subset: CD45RO-negative CD62L-positive naive CD4 T cells. This TCR was sampled from a person aged 30-70 years in good health. This chain uses TRBV4-2 with TRBJ1-5, with no clear D. This CDR3 is CASSQEGGSNQPQHF. DNA for the CDR3: TGTGCCAGCAGCCAGGAGGGTGGGAGCAATCAGCCCCAGCATTTT.